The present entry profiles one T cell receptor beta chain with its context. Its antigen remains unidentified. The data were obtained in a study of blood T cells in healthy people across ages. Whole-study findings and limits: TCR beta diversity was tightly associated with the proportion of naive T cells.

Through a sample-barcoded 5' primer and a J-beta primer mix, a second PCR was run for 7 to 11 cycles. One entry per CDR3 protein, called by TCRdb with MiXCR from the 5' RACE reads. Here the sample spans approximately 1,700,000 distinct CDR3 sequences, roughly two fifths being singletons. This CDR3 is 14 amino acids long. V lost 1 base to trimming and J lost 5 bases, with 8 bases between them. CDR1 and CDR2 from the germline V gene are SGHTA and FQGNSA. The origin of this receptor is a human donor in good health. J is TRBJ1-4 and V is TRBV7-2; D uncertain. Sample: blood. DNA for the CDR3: TGTGCCAGCAGCTTAGGCCGGATGAATGAAAAACTGTTTTTT. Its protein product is CASSLGRMNEKLFF. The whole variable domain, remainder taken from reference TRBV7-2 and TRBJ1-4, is GAGVSQSPSNKVTEKGKDVELRCDPISGHTALYWYRQSLGQGLEFLIYFQGNSAPDKSGLPSDRFSAERTGGSVSTLTIQRTQQEDSAVYLCASSLGRMNEKLFFGSGTQLSVL.